This TCR beta chain was recovered during a study of blood T cell repertoires in COVID-19. There are 16 residues in the CDR3. V gave up 3 bases and J gave up 7 bases, with 16 bases separating them. Germline CDR1 and CDR2: SNHLY and FYNNEI. Authors' analysis steps: The authors estimated nucleated cell counts from reference gene primer amplification. Clones were sequenced by immunoSEQ multiplex PCR, and TCRdb holds only the in-frame ones, with some missing. The V and J calls and clone size were taken over from that table, and D and trimming were inferred from the DNA. The sample lists under 200,000 clones; around 83% were seen once.

The chain carries TRBV2 and TRBJ1-6; D not certain. The TCR was taken from a man between 18 and 35 years old with acute or convalescent COVID-19. Sequences were obtained from peripheral blood. CDR3 loop: CASSESGWAGNSPLHF. CDR3 nucleotide sequence: TGTGCCAGCAGTGAGTCGGGATGGGCCGGGAATTCACCCCTCCACTTT.